This T cell receptor beta chain was captured in a study of Graves' ophthalmopathy and Graves' hyperthyroidism. This clonotype was observed a handful of times. What it binds is unknown. Researchers took RNA transcripts and amplified TCR beta CDR3 regions from them. The authors performed first-round RT-PCR with HTBI primers and then a second-round multiplex PCR. One entry per CDR3 protein, called by TCRdb with MiXCR from the multiplex PCR reads. The profile shows 400,000 to 450,000 distinct CDR3 sequences, 21% of them singletons. Per germline, CDR1 SGDLS and CDR2 YYNGEE. V shed 0 bases and J shed 0 bases, with 6 bases lying between them. The CDR3 spans 14 residues. Among the hyperthyroidism patients, all were newly diagnosed, aged 18 to 65, with under 2 months' duration. Regarding the study as a whole: Blood repertoires reportedly contained most expanded thyroid clonotypes above 0.001 frequency.

The genes are TRBV9 and TRBJ1-1; D is unclear. The sample comprised peripheral blood. This clonotype originated in a woman under 30 with stable Graves' hyperthyroidism. The CDR3 region is CASSVALLNTEAFF. The DNA of the CDR3 is TGTGCCAGCAGCGTAGCTCTCCTGAACACTGAAGCTTTCTTT.